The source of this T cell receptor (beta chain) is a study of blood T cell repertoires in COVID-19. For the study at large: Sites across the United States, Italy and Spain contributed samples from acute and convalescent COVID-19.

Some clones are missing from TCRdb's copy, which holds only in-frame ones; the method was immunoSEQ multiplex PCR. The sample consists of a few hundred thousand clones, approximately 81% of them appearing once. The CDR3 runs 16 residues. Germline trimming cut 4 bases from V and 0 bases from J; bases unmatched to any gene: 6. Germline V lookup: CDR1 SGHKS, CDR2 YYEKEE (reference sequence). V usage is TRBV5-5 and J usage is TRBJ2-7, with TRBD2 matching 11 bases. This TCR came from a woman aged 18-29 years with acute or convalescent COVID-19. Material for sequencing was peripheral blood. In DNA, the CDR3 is TGTGCCAGCAGCAACGGACTAGCGGGTAGCTCCTACGAGCAGTACTTC. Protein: CASSNGLAGSSYEQYF.